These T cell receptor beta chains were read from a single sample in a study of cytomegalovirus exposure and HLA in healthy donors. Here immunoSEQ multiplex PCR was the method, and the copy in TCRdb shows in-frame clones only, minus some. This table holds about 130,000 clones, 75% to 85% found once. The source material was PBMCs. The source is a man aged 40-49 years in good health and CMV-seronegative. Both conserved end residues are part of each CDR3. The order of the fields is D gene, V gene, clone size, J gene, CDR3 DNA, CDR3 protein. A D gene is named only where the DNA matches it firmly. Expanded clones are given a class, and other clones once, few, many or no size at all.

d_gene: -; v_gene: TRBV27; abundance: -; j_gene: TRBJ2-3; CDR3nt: TGTGCCAGCAGCCTCGTGGCTCGTGGAGATACGCAGTATTTT; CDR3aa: CASSLVARGDTQYF
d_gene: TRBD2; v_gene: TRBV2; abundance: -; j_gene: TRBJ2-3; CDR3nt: TGTGCCAGCGATTCACTAGCGGAACCTAGCACAGATACGCAGTATTTT; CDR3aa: CASDSLAEPSTDTQYF
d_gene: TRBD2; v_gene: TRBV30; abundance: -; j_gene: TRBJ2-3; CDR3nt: TGTGCCTGGAGCGGGCGGGGGTTTGGAGATACGCAGTATTTT; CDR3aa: CAWSGRGFGDTQYF
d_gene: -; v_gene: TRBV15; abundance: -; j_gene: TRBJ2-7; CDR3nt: TGTGCCACCTCGACATCCTCCCCGGCCTACGAGCAGTACTTC; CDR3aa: CATSTSSPAYEQYF
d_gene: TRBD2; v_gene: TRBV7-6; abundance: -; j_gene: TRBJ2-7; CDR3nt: TGTGCCAGCAGCTCACACGACTGGGGAGGGAGGTACGAGCAGTACTTC; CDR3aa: CASSSHDWGGRYEQYF
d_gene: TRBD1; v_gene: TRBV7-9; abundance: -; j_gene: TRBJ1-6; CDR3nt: TGTGCCAGCAGCTTAGGAGGGACAGGGGGCGGCAATTCACCCCTCCACTTT; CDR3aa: CASSLGGTGGGNSPLHF
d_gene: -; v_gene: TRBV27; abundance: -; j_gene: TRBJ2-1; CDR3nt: TGTGCCAGCAGTTCCTCCGGGAACTACAATGAGCAGTTCTTC; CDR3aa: CASSSSGNYNEQFF
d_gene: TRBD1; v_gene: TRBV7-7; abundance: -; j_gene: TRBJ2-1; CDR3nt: TGTGCCAGCAGCAAGGACAGGGGGTCCTACAATGAGCAGTTCTTC; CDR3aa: CASSKDRGSYNEQFF
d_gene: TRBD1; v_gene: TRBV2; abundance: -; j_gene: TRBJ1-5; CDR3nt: TGTGCCAGCAGGACGACAGGGACGGGCCTAGGCAATCAGCCCCAGCATTTT; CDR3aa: CASRTTGTGLGNQPQHF
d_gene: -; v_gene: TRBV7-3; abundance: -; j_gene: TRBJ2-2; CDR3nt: TGTGCCAGCAGCTTAAACCAGGGGTCCGGGGAGCTGTTTTTT; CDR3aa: CASSLNQGSGELFF
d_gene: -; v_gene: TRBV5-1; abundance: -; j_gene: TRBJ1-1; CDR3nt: TGCGCCAGCAGCTTGGGAGGCAGTACGCGCACTGAAGCTTTCTTT; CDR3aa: CASSLGGSTRTEAFF
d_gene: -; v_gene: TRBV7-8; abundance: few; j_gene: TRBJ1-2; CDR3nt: TGTGCCAGCAGCTTAGGTGAGACAGGCTATGGCTACACCTTC; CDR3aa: CASSLGETGYGYTF
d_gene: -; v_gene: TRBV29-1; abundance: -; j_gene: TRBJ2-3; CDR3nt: TGCAGCGTTGAAGAGCTTGGCGGGATCCGCACAGATACGCAGTATTTT; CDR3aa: CSVEELGGIRTDTQYF
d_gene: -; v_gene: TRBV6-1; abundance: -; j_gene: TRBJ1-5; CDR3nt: TGTGCCAGCGTCCCGGGTCCCAGCAATCAGCCCCAGCATTTT; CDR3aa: CASVPGPSNQPQHF
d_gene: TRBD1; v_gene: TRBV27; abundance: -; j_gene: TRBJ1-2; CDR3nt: TGTGCCAGCAGTTTACACGGGACAGTGGATGGCTACACCTTC; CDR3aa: CASSLHGTVDGYTF
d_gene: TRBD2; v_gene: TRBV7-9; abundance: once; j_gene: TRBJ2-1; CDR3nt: TGTGCCAGCAGCTCCCTTATAGCGGGGACCAACAATGAGCAGTTCTTC; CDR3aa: CASSSLIAGTNNEQFF
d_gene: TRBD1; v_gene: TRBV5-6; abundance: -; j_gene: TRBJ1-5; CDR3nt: TGTGCCAGCAGCTTGTACAGGGGTGGTCAGCCCCAGCATTTT; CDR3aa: CASSLYRGGQPQHF
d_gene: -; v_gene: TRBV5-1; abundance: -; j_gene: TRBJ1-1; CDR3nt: TGCGCCAGCAGCCCCGGGACAACGAACACTGAAGCTTTCTTT; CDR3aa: CASSPGTTNTEAFF
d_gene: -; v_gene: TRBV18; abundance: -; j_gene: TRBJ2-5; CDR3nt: TGTGCCAGCTCATGGACAGACCAAGAGACCCAGTACTTC; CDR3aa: CASSWTDQETQYF
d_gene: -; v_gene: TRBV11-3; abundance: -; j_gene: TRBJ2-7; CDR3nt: TGTGCCAGCAGCCCTGAGGCGGAAAGCTCCTACGAGCAGTACTTC; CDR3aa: CASSPEAESSYEQYF
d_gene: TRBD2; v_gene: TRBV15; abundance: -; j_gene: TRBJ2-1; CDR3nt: TGTGCCACCACCCCGGGACTAGTTAACAATGAGCAGTTCTTC; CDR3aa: CATTPGLVNNEQFF
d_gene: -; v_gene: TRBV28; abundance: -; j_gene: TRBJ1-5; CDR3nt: TGTGCCATAGGAGGGAATCAGCCCCAGCATTTT; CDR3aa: CAIGGNQPQHF
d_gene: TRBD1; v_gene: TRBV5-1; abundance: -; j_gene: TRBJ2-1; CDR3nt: TGCGCCAGCAGCTTGCAGGGGGCCACCTACAATGAGCAGTTCTTC; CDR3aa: CASSLQGATYNEQFF
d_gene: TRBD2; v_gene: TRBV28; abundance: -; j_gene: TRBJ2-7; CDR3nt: TGTGCCAGCAGTCGGGGGGGGGCCCAGTACGAGCAGTACTTC; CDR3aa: CASSRGGAQYEQYF
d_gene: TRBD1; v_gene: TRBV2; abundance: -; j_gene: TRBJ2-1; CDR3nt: TGTGCCAGCAGCCGGGACAGGGTTATCGATGAGCAGTTCTTC; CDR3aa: CASSRDRVIDEQFF
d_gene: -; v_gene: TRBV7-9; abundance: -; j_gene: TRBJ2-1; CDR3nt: TGTTCCAGCAGCTCTAGCGTATACTCCTACAATGAGCAGTTCTTC; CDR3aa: CSSSSSVYSYNEQFF
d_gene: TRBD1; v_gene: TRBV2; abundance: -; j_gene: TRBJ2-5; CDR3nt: TGTGCCAGCAGTGGGCAGTTCAGGGGGTATAAAGAGACCCAGTACTTC; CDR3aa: CASSGQFRGYKETQYF
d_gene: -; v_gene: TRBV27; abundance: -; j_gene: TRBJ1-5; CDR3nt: TGTGCCAGCTCCTTGGGGGGGCCACTGCCCCAGCATTTT; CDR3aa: CASSLGGPLPQHF
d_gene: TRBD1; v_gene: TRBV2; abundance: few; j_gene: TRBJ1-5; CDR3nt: TGTGCCAGCACTACAGTCCTCGCGGGACAGTTAGGCCATTTT; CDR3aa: CASTTVLAGQLGHF
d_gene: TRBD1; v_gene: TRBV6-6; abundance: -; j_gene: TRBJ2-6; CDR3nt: TGTGCCACCACTCCGGGACAGGGTGCTGGGGCCAACGTCCTGACTTTC; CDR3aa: CATTPGQGAGANVLTF
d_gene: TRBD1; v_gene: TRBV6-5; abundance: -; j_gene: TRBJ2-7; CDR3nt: TGTGCCAGCAGTTACTCGACAGGGGGCGACTCCTACGAGCAGTACTTC; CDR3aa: CASSYSTGGDSYEQYF
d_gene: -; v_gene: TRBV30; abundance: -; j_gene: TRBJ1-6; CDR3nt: TGTGCCTGGAGTGTACAGGGAGATTCCCCCCTCCACTTT; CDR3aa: CAWSVQGDSPLHF
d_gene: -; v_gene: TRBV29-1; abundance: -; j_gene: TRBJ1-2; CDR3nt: TGCAGCGCGACAAGTAACTATGGCTACACCTTC; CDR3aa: CSATSNYGYTF
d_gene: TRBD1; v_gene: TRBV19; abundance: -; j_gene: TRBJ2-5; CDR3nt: TGTGCCAGCTCCCGGGGGCAGGGGGCAGGGGAGACCCAGTACTTC; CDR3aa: CASSRGQGAGETQYF